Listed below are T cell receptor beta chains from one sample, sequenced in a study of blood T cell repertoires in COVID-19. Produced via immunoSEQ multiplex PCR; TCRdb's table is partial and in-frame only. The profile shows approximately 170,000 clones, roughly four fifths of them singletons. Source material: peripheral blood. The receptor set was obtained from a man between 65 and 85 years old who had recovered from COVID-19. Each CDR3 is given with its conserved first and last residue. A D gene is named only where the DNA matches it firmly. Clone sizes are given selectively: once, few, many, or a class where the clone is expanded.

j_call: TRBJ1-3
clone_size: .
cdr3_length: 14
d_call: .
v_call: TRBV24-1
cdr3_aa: CATSDKNSGNTIYF
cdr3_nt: TGTGCCACCAGTGACAAAAACTCTGGAAACACCATATATTTT

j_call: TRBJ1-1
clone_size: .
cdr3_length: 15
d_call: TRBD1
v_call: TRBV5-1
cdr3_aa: CASSPGQTGGTEAFF
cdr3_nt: TGCGCCAGCAGCCCGGGACAGACAGGTGGCACTGAAGCTTTCTTT

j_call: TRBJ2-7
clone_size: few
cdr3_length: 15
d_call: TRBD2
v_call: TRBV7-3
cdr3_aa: CASSFGSGSTYEQYF
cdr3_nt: TGTGCCAGCAGCTTCGGTAGCGGGAGCACCTACGAGCAGTACTTC

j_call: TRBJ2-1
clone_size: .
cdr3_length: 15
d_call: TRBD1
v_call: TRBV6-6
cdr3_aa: CASSYSRGPDNEQFF
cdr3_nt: TGTGCCAGCAGTTACAGCAGGGGGCCCGACAATGAGCAGTTCTTC

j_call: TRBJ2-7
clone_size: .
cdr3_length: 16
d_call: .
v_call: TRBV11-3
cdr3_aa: CASSLTPSGPSYEQYF
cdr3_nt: TGTGCCAGCAGCCTCACCCCGAGCGGTCCCTCCTACGAGCAGTACTTC

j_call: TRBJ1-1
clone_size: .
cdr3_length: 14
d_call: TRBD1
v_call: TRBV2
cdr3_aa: CASSERTGSTEAFF
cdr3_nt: TGTGCCAGCAGTGAGCGGACAGGGAGCACTGAAGCTTTCTTT

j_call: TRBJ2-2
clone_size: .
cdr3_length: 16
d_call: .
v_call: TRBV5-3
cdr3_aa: CARSLHSHNRDGELFF
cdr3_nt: TGTGCCAGAAGCTTGCATAGCCATAACAGGGACGGGGAGCTGTTTTTT

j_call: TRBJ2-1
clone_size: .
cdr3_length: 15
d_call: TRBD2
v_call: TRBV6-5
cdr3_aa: CASSPPRGIYNEQFF
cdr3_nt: TGTGCCAGCAGTCCGCCGCGGGGGATCTACAATGAGCAGTTCTTC

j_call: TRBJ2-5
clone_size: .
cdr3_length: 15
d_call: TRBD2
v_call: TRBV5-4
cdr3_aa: CASSVAGGAGETQYF
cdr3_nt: TGTGCCAGCAGCGTAGCGGGAGGCGCCGGGGAGACCCAGTACTTC

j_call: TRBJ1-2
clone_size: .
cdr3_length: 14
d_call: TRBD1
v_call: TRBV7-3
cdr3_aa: CASSPDGTDYGYTF
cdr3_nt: TGTGCCAGCAGCCCCGACGGGACAGATTATGGCTACACCTTC

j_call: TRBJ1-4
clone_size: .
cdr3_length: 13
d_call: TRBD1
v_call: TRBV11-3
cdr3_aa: CASSRTGNEKLFF
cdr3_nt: TGTGCCAGCAGCCGGACAGGGAATGAAAAACTGTTTTTT

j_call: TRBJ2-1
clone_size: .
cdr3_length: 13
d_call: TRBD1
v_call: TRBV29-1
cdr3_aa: CSVLTGAYNEQFF
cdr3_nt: TGCAGCGTTTTGACAGGGGCCTACAATGAGCAGTTCTTC

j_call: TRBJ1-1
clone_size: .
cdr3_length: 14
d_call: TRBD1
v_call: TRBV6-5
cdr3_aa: CASSYGQGGTEAFF
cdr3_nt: TGTGCCAGCAGTTACGGACAGGGAGGAACTGAAGCTTTCTTT

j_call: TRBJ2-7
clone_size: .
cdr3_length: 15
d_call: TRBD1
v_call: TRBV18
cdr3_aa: CASSPTGTGGYEQYF
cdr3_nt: TGTGCCAGCTCACCTACCGGGACAGGGGGATACGAGCAGTACTTC

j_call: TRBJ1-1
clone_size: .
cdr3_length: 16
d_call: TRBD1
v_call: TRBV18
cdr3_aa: CASSPTRQGGGTEAFF
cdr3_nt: TGTGCCAGCTCACCAACCAGACAGGGAGGAGGGACTGAAGCTTTCTTT

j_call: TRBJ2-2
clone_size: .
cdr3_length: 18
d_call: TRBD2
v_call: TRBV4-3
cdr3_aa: CASSPYPGGSGSSGELFF
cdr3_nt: TGCGCCAGCAGTCCCTACCCCGGGGGTAGCGGGAGCTCCGGGGAGCTGTTTTTT

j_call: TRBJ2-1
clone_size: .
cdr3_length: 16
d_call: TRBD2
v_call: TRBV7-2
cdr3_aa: CASSLGTSGSLNEQFF
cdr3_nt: TGTGCCAGCAGCCTAGGGACTAGCGGGAGTTTGAATGAGCAGTTCTTC

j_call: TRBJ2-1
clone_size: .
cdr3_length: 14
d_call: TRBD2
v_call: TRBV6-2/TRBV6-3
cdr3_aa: CASSSSGRANEQFF
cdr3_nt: TGTGCCAGCAGTTCTAGCGGGAGAGCTAATGAGCAGTTCTTC

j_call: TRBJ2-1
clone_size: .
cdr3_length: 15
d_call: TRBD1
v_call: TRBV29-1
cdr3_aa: CSVDLRQGSYNEQFF
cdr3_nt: TGCAGCGTTGATCTCAGACAGGGATCCTACAATGAGCAGTTCTTC

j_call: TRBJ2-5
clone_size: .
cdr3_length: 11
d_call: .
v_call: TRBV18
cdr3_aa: CASSREETQYF
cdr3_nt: TGTGCCAGCTCACGGGAGGAGACCCAGTACTTC

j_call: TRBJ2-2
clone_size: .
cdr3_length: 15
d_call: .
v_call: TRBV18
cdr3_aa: CASSPYRPNTGELFF
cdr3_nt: TGTGCCAGCTCACCATACAGGCCGAACACCGGGGAGCTGTTTTTT

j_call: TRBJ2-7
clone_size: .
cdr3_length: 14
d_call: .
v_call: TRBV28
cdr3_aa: CASSLGGPPYEQYF
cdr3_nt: TGTGCCAGCAGTCTAGGGGGTCCCCCCTACGAGCAGTACTTC

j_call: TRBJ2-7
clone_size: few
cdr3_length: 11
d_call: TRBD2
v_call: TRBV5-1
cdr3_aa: CASSWGGEQYF
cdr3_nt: TGCGCCAGCAGCTGGGGAGGGGAGCAGTACTTC

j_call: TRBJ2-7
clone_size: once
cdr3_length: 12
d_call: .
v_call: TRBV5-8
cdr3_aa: CASSADSYEQYF
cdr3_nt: TGTGCCAGCAGCGCGGACAGCTACGAGCAGTACTTC

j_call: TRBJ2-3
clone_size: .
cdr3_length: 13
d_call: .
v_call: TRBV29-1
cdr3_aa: CSGKGLFTDTQYF
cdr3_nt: TGCAGCGGAAAAGGACTATTCACAGATACGCAGTATTTT

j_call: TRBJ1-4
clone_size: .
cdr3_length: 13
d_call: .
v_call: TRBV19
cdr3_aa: CASSIFRDEKLFF
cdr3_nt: TGTGCCAGTAGTATTTTCAGGGATGAAAAACTGTTTTTT

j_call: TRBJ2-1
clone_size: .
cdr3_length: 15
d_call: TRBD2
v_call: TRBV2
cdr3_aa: CASSPRAGVGNEQFF
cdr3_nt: TGTGCCAGCAGTCCCCGAGCGGGAGTGGGGAATGAGCAGTTCTTC

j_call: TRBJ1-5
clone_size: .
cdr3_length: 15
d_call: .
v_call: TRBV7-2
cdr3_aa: CASSLPGEPHQPQHF
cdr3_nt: TGTGCCAGCAGCTTACCCGGGGAACCCCATCAGCCCCAGCATTTT